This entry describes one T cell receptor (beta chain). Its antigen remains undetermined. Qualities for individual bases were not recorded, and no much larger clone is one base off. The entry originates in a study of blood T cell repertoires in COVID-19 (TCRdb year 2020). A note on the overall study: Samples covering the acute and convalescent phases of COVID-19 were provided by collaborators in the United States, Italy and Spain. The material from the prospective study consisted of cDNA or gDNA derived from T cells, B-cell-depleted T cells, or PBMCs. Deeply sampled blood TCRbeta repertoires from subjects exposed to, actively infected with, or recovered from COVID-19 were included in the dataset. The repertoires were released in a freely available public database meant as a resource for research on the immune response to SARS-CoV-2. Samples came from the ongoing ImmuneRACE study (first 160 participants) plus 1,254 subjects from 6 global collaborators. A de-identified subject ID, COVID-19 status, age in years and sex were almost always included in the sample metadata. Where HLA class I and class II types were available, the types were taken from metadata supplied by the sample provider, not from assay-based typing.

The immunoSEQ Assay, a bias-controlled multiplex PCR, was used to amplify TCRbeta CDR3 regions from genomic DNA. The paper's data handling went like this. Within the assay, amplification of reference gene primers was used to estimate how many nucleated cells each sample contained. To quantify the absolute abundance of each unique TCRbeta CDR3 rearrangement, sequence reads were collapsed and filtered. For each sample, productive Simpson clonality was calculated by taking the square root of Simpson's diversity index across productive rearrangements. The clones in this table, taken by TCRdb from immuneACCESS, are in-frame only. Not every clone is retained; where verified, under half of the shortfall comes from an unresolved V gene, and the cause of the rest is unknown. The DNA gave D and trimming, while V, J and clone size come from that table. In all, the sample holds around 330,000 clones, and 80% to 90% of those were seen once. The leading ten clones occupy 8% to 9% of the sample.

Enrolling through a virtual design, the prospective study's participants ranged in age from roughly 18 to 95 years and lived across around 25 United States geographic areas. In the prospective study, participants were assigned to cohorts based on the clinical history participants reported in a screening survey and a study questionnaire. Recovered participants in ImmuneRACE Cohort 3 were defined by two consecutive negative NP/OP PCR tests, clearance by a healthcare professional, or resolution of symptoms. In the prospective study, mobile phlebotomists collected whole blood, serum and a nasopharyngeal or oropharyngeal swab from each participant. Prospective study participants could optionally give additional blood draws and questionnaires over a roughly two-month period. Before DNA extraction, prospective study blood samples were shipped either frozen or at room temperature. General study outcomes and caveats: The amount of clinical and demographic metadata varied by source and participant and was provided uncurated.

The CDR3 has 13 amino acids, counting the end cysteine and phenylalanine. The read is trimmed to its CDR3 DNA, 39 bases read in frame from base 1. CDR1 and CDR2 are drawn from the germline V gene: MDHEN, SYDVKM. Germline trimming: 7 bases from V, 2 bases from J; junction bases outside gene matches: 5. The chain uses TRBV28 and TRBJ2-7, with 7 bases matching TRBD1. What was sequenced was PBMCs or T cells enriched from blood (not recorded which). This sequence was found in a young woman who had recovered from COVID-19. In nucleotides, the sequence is TGTGCCAGCACCCACAGGGGAGCCTACGAGCAGTACTTC. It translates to CASTHRGAYEQYF.